These 8 T cell receptor beta chains came from one sample sequenced in a study of radiotherapy plus CTLA-4 blockade in lung cancer. Sequencing used immunoSEQ multiplex PCR; TCRdb keeps in-frame clones, though not all of them. The repertoire holds more than 95,000 clones, with 78% as singletons. The specimen was peripheral blood, collected from a patient treated with radiotherapy plus ipilimumab. These TCRs come from a human donor with non-small cell lung cancer who had a partial response to radiotherapy plus ipilimumab.

The DNA of the CDR3 is TGTGCCAGCAGCTTTTCTCGACCGTCAAGGGACACCAACTCCTACGAGCAGTACTTC. Translating gives CASSFSRPSRDTNSYEQYF. V gene TRBV5-5 combines with J gene TRBJ2-7; D might be TRBD1 (6 bases). Germline CDR1 and CDR2: SGHKS and YYEKEE (reference sequence). This CDR3 contains 19 residues. V was clipped by 2 bases and J by 0 bases, with 24 bases between them.

The V and J genes are TRBV6-6 and TRBJ2-5; D uncertain. The germline V gene encodes CDR1 MNHNY and CDR2 SVGAGI (reference sequence). The CDR3 is 13 residues long. Trimming took off 2 bases at V and 0 bases at J, with 4 bases between the two ends. The CDR3 loop reads CASSYPNQETQYF. The DNA of the CDR3 is TGTGCCAGCAGTTACCCTAACCAAGAGACCCAGTACTTC.

In its sample, this clone was seen many times. J is TRBJ1-5 and V is TRBV18; 10 bases match TRBD1. The CDR3 has 15 amino acids. Trimming removed 4 bases from V and 2 bases from J; junction bases left unmatched: 2. Germline CDR1 and CDR2: KGHSH and LQKENI. This CDR3 is CASSLGTGGNQPQHF. The CDR3 nucleotides read TGTGCCAGCTCACTCGGGACAGGGGGCAATCAGCCCCAGCATTTT.

This chain joins TRBV5-6 and TRBJ2-5; 10 bases are shared with TRBD1. CDR3 length equals 15 residues. The V gene's germline CDR1 is SGHDT and CDR2 YYEEEE. V dropped 4 bases and J dropped 5; count of bases not matched to a gene: 8. The CDR3 DNA follows: TGTGCCAGCAGCGAAGCCGGGACAGGGGAGGAGACCCAGTACTTC. Translating it yields CASSEAGTGEETQYF.

This clone has only a few counts. V is TRBV5-4 and J is TRBJ2-5, with a tentative D call TRBD2 (6 bases). The CDR3 consists of 14 residues. CDR1 SGHNT and CDR2 YYREEE come from the germline V gene (reference sequence). The ends were cut back, 4 bases at V and 5 bases at J, with 15 bases in the middle. The CDR3 DNA reads as TGTGCCAGCAGCCCAGGCGGGGTTCACGAGACCCAGTACTTC. Its translation: CASSPGGVHETQYF.

A single count supports this clone. This chain joins TRBV27 and TRBJ2-5, with D perhaps matching TRBD1 (6 bases). Trimming left V 5 bases short and J 5 bases short, with 18 bases between. There are 15 residues in the CDR3. Germline loops: CDR1 MNHEY, CDR2 SMNVEV (reference sequence). The CDR3 spells CASSPYGQRVETQYF. CDR3 sequence (DNA): TGTGCCAGCAGTCCATATGGACAGAGGGTTGAGACCCAGTACTTC.

This clone has just a few counts. The rearrangement joins TRBV28 to TRBJ1-4, with D tentatively TRBD1 (6 bases). Germline CDR1 MDHEN, CDR2 SYDVKM. V lost 11 bases to trimming and J lost 4 bases, with 23 bases between them. The CDR3 loop spans 16 amino acids. CDR3 nucleotide sequence: TGTGCCGCAGGTCTGGCGGGGGCGCCTCTTAATGAAAAACTGTTTTTT. Its translation: CAAGLAGAPLNEKLFF.

This sequence joins TRBV10-3 and TRBJ2-1; 8 bases agree with TRBD2. V was pared by 10 bases and J by 4 bases, with 6 bases of the junction left unmatched. The CDR3 length is 13 residues. CDR1 is ENHRY and CDR2 is SYGVKD in the germline V gene. Here the CDR3 DNA reads TGTGCCACCGTAGCGGGGATATACAATGAGCAGTTCTTC. Protein sequence: CATVAGIYNEQFF.